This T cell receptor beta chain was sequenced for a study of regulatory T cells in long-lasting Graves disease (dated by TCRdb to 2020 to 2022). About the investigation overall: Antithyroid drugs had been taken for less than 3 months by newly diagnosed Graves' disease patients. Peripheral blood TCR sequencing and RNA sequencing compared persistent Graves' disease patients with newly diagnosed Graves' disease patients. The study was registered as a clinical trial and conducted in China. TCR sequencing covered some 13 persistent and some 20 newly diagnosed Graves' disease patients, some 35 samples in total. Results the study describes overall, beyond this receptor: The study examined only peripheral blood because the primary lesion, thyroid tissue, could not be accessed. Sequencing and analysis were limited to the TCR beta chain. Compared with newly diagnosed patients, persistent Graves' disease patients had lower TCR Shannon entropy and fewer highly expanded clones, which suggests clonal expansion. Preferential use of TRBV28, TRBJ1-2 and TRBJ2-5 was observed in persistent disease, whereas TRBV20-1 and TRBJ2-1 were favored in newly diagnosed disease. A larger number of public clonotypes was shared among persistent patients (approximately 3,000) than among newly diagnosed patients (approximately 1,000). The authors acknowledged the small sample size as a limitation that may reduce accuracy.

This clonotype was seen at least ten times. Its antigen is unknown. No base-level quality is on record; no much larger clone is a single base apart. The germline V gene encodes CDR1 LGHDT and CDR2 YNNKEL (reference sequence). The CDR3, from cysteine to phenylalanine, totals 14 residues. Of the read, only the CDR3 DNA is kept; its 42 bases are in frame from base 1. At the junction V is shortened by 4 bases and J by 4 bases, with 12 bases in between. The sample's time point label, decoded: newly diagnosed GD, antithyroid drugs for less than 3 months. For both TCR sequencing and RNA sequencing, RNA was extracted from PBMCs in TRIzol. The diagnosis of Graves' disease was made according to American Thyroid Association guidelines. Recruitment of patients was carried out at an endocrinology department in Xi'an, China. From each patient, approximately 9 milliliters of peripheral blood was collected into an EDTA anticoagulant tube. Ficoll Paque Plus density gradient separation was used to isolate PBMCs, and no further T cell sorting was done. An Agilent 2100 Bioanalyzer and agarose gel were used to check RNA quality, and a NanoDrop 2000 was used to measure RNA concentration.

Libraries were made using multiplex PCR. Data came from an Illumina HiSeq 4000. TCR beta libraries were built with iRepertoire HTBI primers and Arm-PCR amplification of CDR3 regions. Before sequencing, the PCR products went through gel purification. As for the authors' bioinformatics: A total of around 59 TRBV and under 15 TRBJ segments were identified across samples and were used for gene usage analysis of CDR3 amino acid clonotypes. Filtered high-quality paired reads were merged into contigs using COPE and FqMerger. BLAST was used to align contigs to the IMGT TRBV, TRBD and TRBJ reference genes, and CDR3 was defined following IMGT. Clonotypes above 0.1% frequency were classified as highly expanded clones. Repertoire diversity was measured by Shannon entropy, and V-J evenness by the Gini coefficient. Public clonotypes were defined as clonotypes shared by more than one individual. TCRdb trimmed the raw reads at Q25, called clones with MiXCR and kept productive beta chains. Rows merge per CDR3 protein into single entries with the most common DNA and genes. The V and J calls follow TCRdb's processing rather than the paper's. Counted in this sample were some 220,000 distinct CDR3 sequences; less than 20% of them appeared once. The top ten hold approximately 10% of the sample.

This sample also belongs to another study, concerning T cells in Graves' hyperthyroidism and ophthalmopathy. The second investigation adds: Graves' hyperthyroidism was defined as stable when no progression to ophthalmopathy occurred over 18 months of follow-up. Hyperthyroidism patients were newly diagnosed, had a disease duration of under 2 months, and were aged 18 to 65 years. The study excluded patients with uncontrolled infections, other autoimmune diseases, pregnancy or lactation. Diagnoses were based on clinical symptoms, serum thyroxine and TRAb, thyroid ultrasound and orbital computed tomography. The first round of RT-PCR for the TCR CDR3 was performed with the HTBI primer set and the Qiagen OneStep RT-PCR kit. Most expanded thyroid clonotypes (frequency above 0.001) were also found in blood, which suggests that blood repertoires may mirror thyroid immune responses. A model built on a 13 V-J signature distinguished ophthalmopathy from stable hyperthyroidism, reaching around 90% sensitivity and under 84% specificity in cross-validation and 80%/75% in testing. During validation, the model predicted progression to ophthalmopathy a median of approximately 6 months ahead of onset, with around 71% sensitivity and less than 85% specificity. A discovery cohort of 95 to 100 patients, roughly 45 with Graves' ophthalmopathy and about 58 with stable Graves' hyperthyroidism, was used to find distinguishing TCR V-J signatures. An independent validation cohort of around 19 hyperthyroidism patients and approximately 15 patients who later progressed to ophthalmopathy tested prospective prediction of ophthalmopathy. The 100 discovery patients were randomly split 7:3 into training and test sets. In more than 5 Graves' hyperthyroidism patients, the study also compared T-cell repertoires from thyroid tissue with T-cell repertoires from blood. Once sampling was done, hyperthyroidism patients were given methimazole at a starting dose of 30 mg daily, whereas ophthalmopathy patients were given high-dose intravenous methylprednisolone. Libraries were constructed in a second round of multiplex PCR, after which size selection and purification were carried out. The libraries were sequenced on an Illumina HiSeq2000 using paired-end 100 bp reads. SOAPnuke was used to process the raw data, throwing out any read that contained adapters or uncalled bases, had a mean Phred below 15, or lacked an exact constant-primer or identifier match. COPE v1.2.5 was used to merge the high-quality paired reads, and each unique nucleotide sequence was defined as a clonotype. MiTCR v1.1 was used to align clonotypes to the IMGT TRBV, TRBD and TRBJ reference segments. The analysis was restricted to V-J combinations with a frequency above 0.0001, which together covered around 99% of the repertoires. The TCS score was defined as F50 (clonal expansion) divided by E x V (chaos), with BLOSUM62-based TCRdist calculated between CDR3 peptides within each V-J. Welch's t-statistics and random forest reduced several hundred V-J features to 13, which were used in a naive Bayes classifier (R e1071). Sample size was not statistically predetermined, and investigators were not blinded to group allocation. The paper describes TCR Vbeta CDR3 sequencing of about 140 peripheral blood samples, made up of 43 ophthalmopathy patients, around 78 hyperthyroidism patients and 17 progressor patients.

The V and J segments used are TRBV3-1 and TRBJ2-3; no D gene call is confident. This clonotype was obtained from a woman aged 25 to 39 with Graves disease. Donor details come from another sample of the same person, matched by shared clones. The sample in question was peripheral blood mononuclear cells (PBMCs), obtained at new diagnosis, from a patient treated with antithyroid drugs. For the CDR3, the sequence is CASSPSVRADTQYF. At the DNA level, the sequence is TGTGCCAGCAGCCCATCTGTAAGGGCAGATACGCAGTATTTT.